A single sample gave rise to the 18 T cell receptor beta chains below, sequenced in a study of CD8+ T cells in alopecia areata. Extraction and reverse transcription of RNA yielded cDNA as the sequencing template. The table came from immunoSEQ multiplex PCR; TCRdb's copy has only in-frame clones and leaves some out. The profile shows more than 150,000 clones, around 60% of them singletons. The material sequenced was CD4+ T cells sorted from blood, taken at week 0. The receptor set was obtained from a human donor with alopecia areata.

The rearrangement joins TRBV30 to TRBJ1-5; D not resolved. With 1 base removed from V and 4 bases from J, the gap between germline ends came to 8 bases. Germline values: CDR1 GTSNPN, CDR2 SVGIG (reference sequence). CDR3 length equals 13 residues. CDR3 nucleotides: TGTGCCTGGAGTGGGATGGGGAATCAGCCCCAGCATTTT. It translates to CAWSGMGNQPQHF.

The chain recombines TRBV5-6 with TRBJ1-2, with D maybe TRBD1 (6 bases). The CDR3 loop spans 13 amino acids. V was cut by 3 bases and J by 5 bases, with 11 bases left in between. In germline, CDR1 is SGHDT, CDR2 YYEEEE. In DNA, the CDR3 is TGTGCCAGCAGCTATTGGGGGGCGTATGGCTACACCTTC. Its translation: CASSYWGAYGYTF.

The CDR3: CASSGTGTPQETQYF. Here the CDR3 DNA reads TGTGCCAGCAGTGGGACAGGGACGCCCCAAGAGACCCAGTACTTC. The chain joins TRBV25-1 to TRBJ2-5; 8 bases match TRBD1. V dropped 4 bases and J dropped 1; count of bases not matched to a gene: 5. CDR3 length equals 15 residues. Looked up from germline, CDR1 is MGHDK and CDR2 is SYGVNS.

The chain carries TRBV13 and TRBJ2-3; 7 bases match TRBD1. This CDR3 contains 17 residues. The germline V gene has CDR1 PRHDT and CDR2 FYEKMQ (reference sequence). J lost 2 bases, V lost 6 bases, and 14 bases had no gene match. CDR3 in DNA: TGTGCCAGCAGACCACGCCCGGGACAGACAGACACAGATACGCAGTATTTT. Translated: CASRPRPGQTDTDTQYF.

This clone was detected a few times. V and J are TRBV7-9 and TRBJ2-6, with D unresolved. V lost 1 base to trimming and J lost 1 base, with 11 bases between them. The CDR3 is 17 residues long. CDR1 and CDR2 (germline): SEHNR, FQNEAQ (reference sequence). The CDR3 sequence is CASSLGAETSGANVLTF. The CDR3 nucleotides are TGTGCCAGCAGCTTAGGGGCAGAAACGTCTGGGGCCAACGTCCTGACTTTC.

J is TRBJ1-5 and V is TRBV10-3; tentatively, D is TRBD1 (6 bases). CDR1 and CDR2 (germline): ENHRY, SYGVKD. The CDR3 runs 14 residues. The V end was cut by 2 bases, the J end by 4 bases, with 9 bases between. CDR3: CAISENTGNQPQHF. The CDR3 DNA reads as TGTGCCATCAGTGAGAACACAGGGAATCAGCCCCAGCATTTT.

V is TRBV7-9 and J is TRBJ1-2, with D perhaps TRBD1 (6 bases). The germline V gene encodes CDR1 SEHNR and CDR2 FQNEAQ (reference sequence). V dropped 3 bases and J dropped 0 bases, with 14 bases sitting between them. This CDR3 comprises 16 residues. The DNA of the CDR3 is TGTGCCAGCAGCTTGGCTGGGACACCAGCTAACTATGGCTACACCTTC. Translated, it gives CASSLAGTPANYGYTF.

This clone occurred a few times. The genes are TRBV6-5 and TRBJ1-1, with a weak D call TRBD1 (5 bases). Per the germline V gene, CDR1 is MNHEY and CDR2 is SVGAGI. Between the trimmed V and J ends, which lost 7 bases and 1 base, there was a span of 13 bases. This CDR3 comprises 14 residues. DNA for the CDR3: TGTGCCAGCACACTTGCAGGGCCGAACACTGAAGCTTTCTTT. It is translated as CASTLAGPNTEAFF.

This clone was seen a handful of times. V usage is TRBV28 and J usage is TRBJ1-6; D is undetermined. V shed 6 bases and J shed 9 bases, with 9 bases lying between them. Germline values: CDR1 MDHEN, CDR2 SYDVKM. This CDR3 is 12 amino acids long. The CDR3 sequence is CASSLSSSPLHF. In nucleotides, the CDR3 is TGTGCCAGCAGCCTCTCCTCTTCACCCCTCCACTTT.

The chain combines TRBV29-1 with TRBJ2-1; D tentatively reads TRBD1 or TRBD2 (5 bases each). Trimming left V 4 bases short and J 3 bases short, with 13 bases between. This CDR3 is 14 amino acids long. CDR1 is SQVTM, CDR2 ANQGSEA, per germline. This CDR3 is CSVAGQGDYNEQFF. CDR3 in DNA: TGCAGCGTTGCTGGGCAGGGAGACTACAATGAGCAGTTCTTC.

The chain couples TRBV6-5 to TRBJ2-3, with D possibly being TRBD1 (7 bases). CDR3 size: 14 residues. The V end lost 6 bases, the J end lost 0 bases, and 10 bases lay between the germline ends. Germline CDR1 reads MNHEY; CDR2 reads SVGAGI. CDR3 loop: CASREGASTDTQYF. For the CDR3, the DNA is TGTGCCAGCAGGGAGGGGGCAAGCACAGATACGCAGTATTTT.

This clone was counted only a few times. The chain links TRBV7-2 to TRBJ2-2, with TRBD2 identical over 8 bases. Trimming at V came to 0 bases and at J to 7 bases, leaving 7 bases not matched to a gene. CDR1 and CDR2 from the germline V gene are SGHTA and FQGNSA. This CDR3 is 16 amino acids long. CDR3 region: CASSLAAGLAGGELFF. The CDR3 nucleotides are TGTGCCAGCAGCTTAGCGGCCGGACTAGCAGGCGGGGAGCTGTTTTTT. Combining the CDR3 with reference TRBV7-2 and TRBJ2-2 gives the whole variable domain GAGVSQSPSNKVTEKGKDVELRCDPISGHTALYWYRQSLGQGLEFLIYFQGNSAPDKSGLPSDRFSAERTGGSVSTLTIQRTQQEDSAVYLCASSLAAGLAGGELFFGEGSRLTVL.

V and J are TRBV15 and TRBJ2-5, with TRBD2 as a possible D gene (6 bases). Between the trimmed V and J ends, which lost 5 bases and 2 bases, there was a span of 18 bases. Germline CDR1 and CDR2: LNHNV and YYDKDF (reference sequence). The CDR3 is made up of 16 amino acids. The CDR3 sequence is CATSPGRAGRQETQYF. In DNA form, the CDR3 reads TGTGCCACCAGCCCAGGTCGTGCAGGGAGGCAAGAGACCCAGTACTTC. The whole variable domain, filled in from reference TRBV15 and TRBJ2-5, reads DAMVIQNPRYQVTQFGKPVTLSCSQTLNHNVMYWYQQKSSQAPKLLFHYYDKDFNNEADTPDNFQSRRPNTSFCFLDIRSPGLGDTAMYLCATSPGRAGRQETQYFGPGTRLLVL.

In its sample, this clone was seen once. This chain connects TRBV6-5 to TRBJ2-5; weak D call: TRBD1 (6 bases). CDR3 size: 15 residues. V lost 6 bases to trimming and J lost 3 bases, with 17 bases between them. Germline V gives CDR1 MNHEY, CDR2 SVGAGI. The CDR3 nucleotides are TGTGCCAGCAGAGGCTTTCAGGGGTCGGAAGAGACCCAGTACTTC. It specifies CASRGFQGSEETQYF.

The rearrangement uses TRBV29-1 and TRBJ2-1; D is ambiguous. CDR1 and CDR2 from the germline V gene are SQVTM and ANQGSEA. This CDR3 spans 14 amino acids. V was cut by 0 bases and J by 4 bases, with 10 bases left in between. The CDR3 DNA sequence: TGCAGCGTTGAAGAGTGGTCGCCATACAATGAGCAGTTCTTC. Its translation is CSVEEWSPYNEQFF.

The V call is TRBV5-1, the J call TRBJ2-3; TRBD2 matches at 7 bases. The CDR3 consists of 16 residues. With V trimmed by 0 bases and J by 1 base, 5 bases remained unmatched. CDR1 and CDR2 (germline): SGHRS, YFSETQ. The CDR3 DNA reads TGCGCCAGCAGCTTGGACCGGCTAGCGGGCACAGATACGCAGTATTTT. It is translated as CASSLDRLAGTDTQYF.

This rearrangement joins TRBV15 to TRBJ2-1; the match to TRBD2 covers 10 bases. Trimming took 0 bases from V and 10 from J; bases not matched to a gene: 6. Germline assignment: CDR1 LNHNV and CDR2 YYDKDF (reference sequence). The CDR3 spans 15 residues. DNA for the CDR3: TGTGCCACCAGCAGAGAGGTAGCGGGGGGCCCCGAGCAGTTCTTC. Its protein product is CATSREVAGGPEQFF.

The rearrangement links TRBV30 to TRBJ2-7, with 7 bases lining up with TRBD1. The CDR3 is 15 amino acids. V lost 7 bases to trimming and J lost 3 bases; unmatched junction nucleotides: 15. Germline lookup yields CDR1 GTSNPN and CDR2 SVGIG (reference sequence). The CDR3 loop reads CAYAEPGTAFYEQYF. CDR3 DNA: TGTGCCTACGCAGAACCCGGGACAGCTTTCTACGAGCAGTACTTC.